At least ten counts were recorded for the clone carrying this T cell receptor beta chain. Its antigen is currently unknown. This entry is derived from a study of lung T cells in sarcoidosis with Löfgren's syndrome. TCRdb re-called the reads with MiXCR, one entry per CDR3 protein. Among some 19,000 distinct CDR3 sequences listed, about 21% were seen once. The study's findings and limits: TRAV12-1 and TRBV2 were reportedly most expanded in Löfgren's patients.

Per the germline V gene, CDR1 is SGHTA and CDR2 is FQGNSA. Trimming cost V 4 bases and J 8 bases, with 17 bases left between them. CDR3 length: 14 residues. The specimen sequenced was CD4+ T cells from bronchoalveolar lavage. This clonotype was sampled from a human donor with sarcoidosis (Löfgren's syndrome or another form), or a control subject (not recorded which). The chain recombines TRBV7-2 with TRBJ1-2; TRBD1 might be the D (5 bases). CDR3 region: CASSWGGVEGGYTF. As DNA, the CDR3 is TGTGCCAGCAGCTGGGGCGGGGTCGAGGGGGGCTACACCTTC.